The 27 T cell receptor beta chains in this list originate from one sample, sequenced in a study of blood T cells in healthy people across ages. Using a J-beta primer mix together with a sample-barcoded 5' primer, a second PCR was run for roughly 7 to 12 cycles. Each CDR3 protein is one row after TCRdb ran MiXCR on the 5' RACE reads. This sample carries 1.6 million or so distinct CDR3 sequences, around 35% of them seen once, and the ten largest clones take around 10%. The specimen was blood. Receptor source: a woman in her twenties or thirties in good health.

This clonotype showed up just a few times. The chain uses TRBV20-1 and TRBJ2-5, with D possibly called TRBD1 or TRBD2 (5 bases each). This CDR3 spans 16 amino acids. Trimming removed 3 bases from V and 11 bases from J, with 28 bases in between. From germline, CDR1 is DFQATT and CDR2 SNEGSKA (reference sequence). The CDR3 DNA reads as TGCAGTGCTAGTGGGGGAAGCCAACATCCCCCCTACAAGCAGTACTTC. Translation: CSASGGSQHPPYKQYF.

This clonotype was counted a few times. The chain employs TRBV20-1 and TRBJ2-7; D not certain. CDR1 is DFQATT and CDR2 is SNEGSKA in the germline V gene (reference sequence). V lost 3 bases, J lost 3 bases, and 18 bases lay in between. The CDR3 is 15 amino acids. The CDR3 DNA reads TGCAGTGCTAGCCCCCCGTGGTCCGAGGACTACGAGCAGTACTTC. This encodes CSASPPWSEDYEQYF.

This clonotype has a handful of counts. The chain couples TRBV4-1 to TRBJ2-7; D possibly corresponds to TRBD2 (6 bases). Per germline, CDR1 MGHRA and CDR2 YSYEKL. V shed 1 base and J shed 6 bases, with 19 bases lying between them. The length of the CDR3 is 16 residues. CDR3 bases: TGCGCCAGCAGCCAAGTGGGGGGAGGAGGAGTTGGCGAGCAGTACTTC. It specifies CASSQVGGGGVGEQYF.

Turning to this clonotype: It may be a read error: a sequence one base away is much more abundant. The CDR3 sequence: CSASTRFETQYF. Written as DNA, the CDR3 is TGCAGTGCCTCGACTAGATTTGAGACCCAGTACTTC. This chain joins TRBV20-1 and TRBJ2-5; D perhaps matches TRBD2 (6 bases). The V and J ends lost 6 bases and 5 bases respectively, with 13 bases between them. CDR1 is DFQATT, CDR2 SNEGSKA, per germline (reference sequence). The CDR3 consists of 12 residues.

The chain has TRBV14 and TRBJ1-1; possibly TRBD1 for D (5 bases). In germline, CDR1 is SGHDN, CDR2 FVKESK. V lost 4 bases and J 0 bases, leaving 18 bases between the germline ends. The CDR3 has 17 amino acids. This chain's CDR3 is CASSPWGPDTLNTEAFF. The CDR3 bases are TGTGCCAGCAGCCCCTGGGGCCCGGACACATTGAACACTGAAGCTTTCTTT.

This clonotype was recorded a few times. V gene TRBV6-6 combines with J gene TRBJ1-1, with 7 bases aligning to TRBD1. Trimming cost V 0 bases and J 6 bases; bases outside gene matches: 4. CDR1 and CDR2 from the germline V gene are MNHNY and SVGAGI (reference sequence). This CDR3 contains 14 residues. The CDR3: CASSYSTGAPEAFF. The DNA for the CDR3 is TGTGCCAGCAGTTACTCAACAGGGGCCCCTGAAGCTTTCTTT.

This clonotype was recorded at least ten times. The genes are TRBV27 and TRBJ2-5; 8 bases agree with TRBD1. CDR3 length equals 15 residues. With V trimmed by 2 bases and J by 2 bases, 4 bases remained unmatched. The V gene's germline CDR1 is MNHEY and CDR2 SMNVEV (reference sequence). Written as DNA, the CDR3 is TGTGCCAGCAGTTTAGGGACAGGCATTCAAGAGACCCAGTACTTC. Translation: CASSLGTGIQETQYF.

Worth noting for this clonotype: At one end the junction does not follow the germline gene, possibly because of a read error. This rearrangement joins TRBV15 to TRBJ2-3; TRBD2 aligns across 8 bases. The CDR3 covers 16 residues. Germline CDR1 reads LNHNV; CDR2 reads YYDKDF (reference sequence). This CDR3 reads CAASRGGAGVTDTQYF. The CDR3 DNA is TGTGCCGCCAGCAGAGGCGGAGCGGGGGTCACAGATACGCAGTATTTT.

This clonotype occurred a few times. This chain joins TRBV7-9 and TRBJ2-1; the D gene is possibly TRBD2 (5 bases). Germline V gene data show CDR1 as SEHNR and CDR2 as FQNEAQ (reference sequence). The length of the CDR3 is 20 residues. The V and J ends lost 5 bases and 0 bases respectively, with 26 bases between them. In DNA form, the CDR3 reads TGTGCCAGCAGCCCCGGGATGGTCCCGACCCTCATGAGCTCCTACAATGAGCAGTTCTTC. Translated: CASSPGMVPTLMSSYNEQFF.

The chain carries TRBV9 and TRBJ2-1; 8 bases line up with TRBD2. Germline values: CDR1 SGDLS, CDR2 YYNGEE. Trimming removed 3 bases from V and 0 bases from J; junction bases left unmatched: 5. This CDR3 region has 16 residues. The CDR3 coding sequence is TGTGCCAGCAGCGCCAGGACTAGCCTCTCCTACAATGAGCAGTTCTTC. Its translation: CASSARTSLSYNEQFF. Full variable domain (rest looked up from reference TRBV9 and TRBJ2-1): DSGVTQTPKHLITATGQRVTLRCSPRSGDLSVYWYQQSLDQGLQFLIQYYNGEERAKGNILERFSAQQFPDLHSELNLSSLELGDSALYFCASSARTSLSYNEQFFGPGTRLTVL.

This clonotype has only a few counts. The V call is TRBV20-1, the J call TRBJ2-7, with a tentative D call TRBD1 (6 bases). The J call is uncertain, as TRBJ2-5 better fits the DNA end. The germline V gene encodes CDR1 DFQATT and CDR2 SNEGSKA (reference sequence). The CDR3 length is 15 residues. As DNA, the CDR3 is TGCAGTGCTAAAAAGGGGTCAGGGGTCGGTGAGACCCAGTACTTC. Protein: CSAKKGSGVGETQYF.

The chain uses TRBV4-1 and TRBJ1-6, with D unresolved. CDR3 length: 17 amino acids. Germline lookup yields CDR1 MGHRA and CDR2 YSYEKL. With 1 base removed from V and 0 bases from J, the gap between germline ends came to 10 bases. The CDR3 DNA reads TGCGCCAGCAGCCAAGGGGTCATAGTCTCCTATAATTCACCCCTCCACTTT. Translated, it gives CASSQGVIVSYNSPLHF.

The chain employs TRBV6-2 or TRBV6-3 and TRBJ2-5; D might be TRBD1 (6 bases). The CDR3 runs to 14 residues. CDR1 and CDR2 (germline): MNHEY, SVGEGT. The germline V and J ends were trimmed by 7 bases and 7 bases, with 19 bases remaining between them. CDR3: CASTPTGHQTTQYF. CDR3 bases: TGTGCCAGCACTCCAACGGGACACCAAACGACCCAGTACTTC.

The genes are TRBV7-9 and TRBJ2-5; TRBD1 aligns across 7 bases. V was clipped by 5 bases and J by 5 bases; unmatched bases: 5. Germline loops: CDR1 SEHNR, CDR2 FQNEAQ (reference sequence). The CDR3 runs 13 residues. The DNA of the CDR3 is TGTGCCAGCAGCACGACAGGGCTGGAGACCCAGTACTTC. Its protein is CASSTTGLETQYF.

The genes are TRBV14 and TRBJ2-1; 14 nucleotides match TRBD2. The CDR3 totals 17 residues. J gave up 5 bases and V 4 bases, and 7 bases lay outside the gene matches. Germline CDR1 is SGHDN and CDR2 is FVKESK. The CDR3 loop reads CASSLRTSGRLDNEQFF. The CDR3 bases are TGTGCCAGCAGCCTCAGGACTAGCGGGAGGTTAGACAATGAGCAGTTCTTC.

Worth noting for this clonotype: This may stem from a read error, because a much larger clone lies one nucleotide away. CDR3 sequence (DNA): TGCGGTGCTAGTCAGGGACGGGAGACCCAGTACTTC. This translates into CGASQGRETQYF. The chain employs TRBV20-1 and TRBJ2-5; perhaps D is TRBD1 or TRBD2 (5 bases each). This CDR3 region has 12 residues. The germline CDR1 and CDR2 sequences are DFQATT and SNEGSKA (reference sequence).

This chain links TRBV7-2 with TRBJ2-1; 8 bases line up with TRBD2. The CDR3 runs 12 residues. Germline V lookup: CDR1 SGHTA, CDR2 FQGNSA. V was pared by 8 bases and J by 13 bases, with 10 bases of the junction left unmatched. The CDR3: CASGRRGGNQFF. CDR3 nucleotide sequence: TGTGCCAGCGGACGACGGGGGGGGAACCAGTTCTTC.

This clonotype was recorded once. The CDR3 coding sequence is TGTGCCAGCAGGGGGACTCTTATAGGGAACAATGAGCAGTTCTTC. Its translation: CASRGTLIGNNEQFF. This sequence joins TRBV28 and TRBJ2-1; D perhaps matches TRBD2 (6 bases). Trimming removed 6 bases at V and 5 bases at J, with 17 bases between. This CDR3 spans 15 amino acids. Germline assignment: CDR1 MDHEN and CDR2 SYDVKM.

J is TRBJ1-1 and V is TRBV7-9; 8 nucleotides agree with TRBD1. Germline V lookup: CDR1 SEHNR, CDR2 FQNEAQ (reference sequence). Losses at the gene ends were 1 base for V and 5 bases for J; bases not matched to a gene: 9. The CDR3 totals 16 residues. The CDR3 spells CASSLGQGNWETEAFF. CDR3 DNA sequence: TGTGCCAGCAGCTTAGGACAGGGGAATTGGGAGACTGAAGCTTTCTTT. The whole variable domain, filled in from reference TRBV7-9 and TRBJ1-1, reads DTGVSQNPRHKITKRGQNVTFRCDPISEHNRLYWYRQTLGQGPEFLTYFQNEAQLEKSRLLSDRFSAERPKGSFSTLEIQRTEQGDSAMYLCASSLGQGNWETEAFFGQGTRLTVV.

This clonotype was counted between two and nine times. The chain links TRBV9 to TRBJ1-4, with a possible D match to TRBD1 (6 bases). Germline loops: CDR1 SGDLS, CDR2 YYNGEE. The CDR3 is made up of 13 amino acids. Trimming removed 0 bases at V and 6 bases at J, with 6 bases between. The CDR3 region is CASSVDRDEKLFF. The CDR3 DNA is TGTGCCAGCAGCGTAGACAGGGATGAAAAACTGTTTTTT.

The chain joins TRBV20-1 to TRBJ1-5; TRBD1 aligns across 7 bases. The CDR3 extends over 16 amino acids. Germline CDR1 is DFQATT and CDR2 is SNEGSKA (reference sequence). Trimming took 5 bases from V and 0 from J; bases not matched to a gene: 10. The CDR3 here is CSAHKTGHYSNQPQHF. CDR3 nucleotide sequence: TGCAGTGCTCACAAGACAGGGCACTATAGCAATCAGCCCCAGCATTTT.

The rearrangement uses TRBV29-1 and TRBJ2-5; TRBD1 matches 10 bases. The V gene end was trimmed by 4 bases and the J gene end by 4 bases; junction bases not matched to a gene: 9. Germline V gives CDR1 SQVTM, CDR2 ANQGSEA. The length of the CDR3 is 15 residues. The CDR3 bases are TGCAGCGTTGCCGGGACAGGGGCGGTGTCAGAGACCCAGTACTTC. This translates into CSVAGTGAVSETQYF.

This clonotype occurred a few times. The chain is built from TRBV9 and TRBJ2-1; a possible D gene is TRBD1 (6 bases). Trimming removed 0 bases from V and 8 bases from J, with 18 bases in between. CDR1 and CDR2 (germline): SGDLS, YYNGEE. This CDR3 is built from 16 residues. For the CDR3, the DNA is TGTGCCAGCAGCGTAGCTGGGGGCAAGGGGATGGATGAGCAGTTCTTC. It encodes CASSVAGGKGMDEQFF.

The chain has TRBV15 and TRBJ2-7; D is ambiguous. CDR1 and CDR2 (germline): LNHNV, YYDKDF (reference sequence). The CDR3 loop spans 13 amino acids. Trimming left V 0 bases short and J 3 bases short, with 6 bases between. CDR3 protein: CATSRETGYEQYF. Written as DNA, the CDR3 is TGTGCCACCAGCAGAGAAACTGGCTACGAGCAGTACTTC. Variable domain in full (rest from reference TRBV15 and TRBJ2-7): DAMVIQNPRYQVTQFGKPVTLSCSQTLNHNVMYWYQQKSSQAPKLLFHYYDKDFNNEADTPDNFQSRRPNTSFCFLDIRSPGLGDTAMYLCATSRETGYEQYFGPGTRLTVT.

V is TRBV29-1 and J is TRBJ1-1, with D tentatively TRBD1 (6 bases). CDR1 and CDR2 from the germline V gene are SQVTM and ANQGSEA. The CDR3 contains 13 residues. Trimming shortened V by 5 bases and J by 8 bases, and 18 bases separated the two germline ends. CDR3 coding DNA: TGCAGCGTTCGAAAGACTCAAGGGGGGGAAGCTTTCTTT. It specifies CSVRKTQGGEAFF. The whole variable domain, filled in from reference TRBV29-1 and TRBJ1-1, reads SAVISQKPSRDICQRGTSLTIQCQVDSQVTMMFWYRQQPGQSLTLIATANQGSEATYESGFVIDKFPISRPNLTFSTLTVSNMSPEDSSIYLCSVRKTQGGEAFFGQGTRLTVV.

This clonotype appeared many times. The chain carries TRBV7-2 and TRBJ2-1; the D is unclear. CDR1 and CDR2 (germline): SGHTA, FQGNSA. This CDR3 spans 15 amino acids. Trimming took 1 base from V and 2 from J, leaving 9 bases between them. The CDR3 protein is CASSLVRPTYNEQFF. The CDR3 region has the DNA TGTGCCAGCAGCTTAGTCCGCCCAACCTACAATGAGCAGTTCTTC.

The chain recombines TRBV27 with TRBJ2-7, with TRBD1 as a possible D gene (6 bases). CDR3 length equals 14 residues. Germline V gene lookup returns CDR1 MNHEY and CDR2 SMNVEV (reference sequence). V gave up 4 bases and J gave up 1 base, with 11 bases separating them. For the CDR3, the DNA is TGTGCCAGCAGTTCCCACAGGGAGTCCTACGAGCAGTACTTC. Its translation is CASSSHRESYEQYF.